The 27 T cell receptor beta chains reported below all come from one sample, sequenced in a study of cytomegalovirus exposure and HLA in healthy donors. Some clones are missing from TCRdb's copy, which holds only in-frame ones; the method was immunoSEQ multiplex PCR. The sample yields 120,000 or so clones, about 87% seen once. Sequencing used PBMCs. The receptors were gathered from a woman under 30 in good health and CMV-seronegative.

Concerning this clone itself: The junction differs from germline at one of its ends, possibly a read error. This chain links TRBV7-9 with TRBJ2-7, with D possibly being TRBD2 (6 bases). Germline V gene sequence: CDR1 SEHNR, CDR2 FQNEAQ (reference sequence). This CDR3 contains 14 residues. The CDR3 sequence is CASSLAGASESINF. CDR3 nucleotide sequence: TGTGCCAGCAGCTTAGCGGGTGCTAGCGAGTCAATTAACTTC.

The rearrangement links TRBV27 to TRBJ2-1, with a weak D call TRBD2 (6 bases). CDR1 MNHEY and CDR2 SMNVEV come from the germline V gene (reference sequence). The V gene lost 2 bases and the J gene lost 3 bases, with 8 bases spanning the gap. The CDR3 is made up of 14 amino acids. Written as DNA, the CDR3 is TGTGCCAGCAGTTTAGGGGAGGTCTACAATGAGCAGTTCTTC. It translates to CASSLGEVYNEQFF.

This rearrangement joins TRBV28 to TRBJ2-4; 10 nucleotides line up with TRBD1. Germline CDR1 and CDR2: MDHEN and SYDVKM. The CDR3 runs to 18 residues. V lost 5 bases, J lost 6 bases, and 16 bases stayed unmatched. In DNA, the CDR3 is TGTGCCAGCAGTCGCCTTAAATACAGGGACAGGGGCGGAAACATTCAGTACTTC. Its protein is CASSRLKYRDRGGNIQYF.

The chain uses TRBV4-1 and TRBJ2-1, with D hard to call. V was shortened by 3 bases and J by 7 bases, with 4 bases between the two germline ends. Germline V gives CDR1 MGHRA, CDR2 YSYEKL. The CDR3 spans 11 residues. The CDR3 here is CASSHSNEQFF. The CDR3, as DNA: TGCGCCAGCAGCCATTCGAATGAGCAGTTCTTC.

The chain uses TRBV28 and TRBJ1-1, with 7 bases aligning to TRBD1. The CDR3 is 15 residues long. The germline CDR1 and CDR2 sequences are MDHEN and SYDVKM. V trimming: 5 bases; J trimming: 0 bases; junction bases outside the gene matches: 6. CDR3 nucleotides: TGTGCCAGCAGTGCACGAGGGACAGTGAACACTGAAGCTTTCTTT. Encoded protein: CASSARGTVNTEAFF.

The chain employs TRBV28 and TRBJ2-4, with D maybe TRBD1 (5 bases). Germline V lookup: CDR1 MDHEN, CDR2 SYDVKM. CDR3 length equals 18 residues. V was shortened by 5 bases and J by 0 bases, with 20 bases between the two germline ends. The CDR3 loop reads CASSRAVTGSLAKNIQYF. DNA of the CDR3: TGTGCCAGCAGTAGGGCCGTTACAGGATCTCTAGCCAAAAACATTCAGTACTTC.

This rearrangement joins TRBV9 to TRBJ2-7; 9 bases are a match to TRBD1. The CDR3 extends over 17 amino acids. The germline V gene has CDR1 SGDLS and CDR2 YYNGEE. The J segment lost 2 bases and the V segment lost 0 bases, leaving 9 bases of the junction unmatched. The CDR3 nucleotides read TGTGCCAGCAGCGTAGTCGGGGGACAGGGCTGGACCTACGAGCAGTACTTC. Its translation: CASSVVGGQGWTYEQYF.

V usage is TRBV7-2 and J usage is TRBJ2-3; perhaps TRBD1 as D (6 bases). Germline-derived CDR1 and CDR2 are SGHTA and FQGNSA. V was shortened by 3 bases and J by 2 bases, with 9 bases between the two germline ends. The CDR3 covers 14 residues. For the CDR3, the DNA is TGTGCCAGCAGCTTGACAGGTCCCACAGATACGCAGTATTTT. It yields the protein CASSLTGPTDTQYF. The full variable domain, its missing parts supplied by reference TRBV7-2 and TRBJ2-3, is GAGVSQSPSNKVTEKGKDVELRCDPISGHTALYWYRQSLGQGLEFLIYFQGNSAPDKSGLPSDRFSAERTGGSVSTLTIQRTQQEDSAVYLCASSLTGPTDTQYFGPGTRLTVL.

This chain links TRBV4-2 with TRBJ2-2; the D gene is possibly TRBD2 (7 bases). The germline V gene has CDR1 LGHNA and CDR2 YNFKEQ. The CDR3 is 19 amino acids. V was cut by 4 bases and J by 2 bases, with 23 bases left in between. For the CDR3, the DNA is TGTGCCAGCAGCCGCCCGCCGGGGGCTAGCGGATCTAACACCGGGGAGCTGTTTTTT. Amino acids: CASSRPPGASGSNTGELFF.

This chain links TRBV16 with TRBJ2-7; TRBD1 might be the D (5 bases). The V gene lost 3 bases and the J gene lost 3 bases, with 15 bases spanning the gap. Germline V CDR1 and CDR2: KGHSY, FQNENV. The CDR3 consists of 15 residues. The CDR3, as DNA: TGTGCCAGCAGCCAGGGGCAACAGGCCAACTACGAGCAGTACTTC. This encodes CASSQGQQANYEQYF.

CDR3 coding DNA: TGTGCCAGCAGCTTAGAAACCAGATACAATGAGCAGTTCTTC. Its protein is CASSLETRYNEQFF. The chain recombines TRBV11-2 with TRBJ2-1; D not certain. The germline CDR1 and CDR2 sequences are SGHAT and FQNNGV. The germline V and J ends were trimmed by 0 bases and 4 bases, with 7 bases remaining between them. This CDR3 is 14 amino acids long. Using reference TRBV11-2 and TRBJ2-1 for the parts outside the CDR3, the full variable domain is EAGVAQSPRYKIIEKRQSVAFWCNPISGHATLYWYQQILGQGPKLLIQFQNNGVVDDSQLPKDRFSAERLKGVDSTLKIQPAKLEDSAVYLCASSLETRYNEQFFGPGTRLTVL.

The V and J genes are TRBV14 and TRBJ2-3, with 8 bases aligning to TRBD2. Germline lookup yields CDR1 SGHDN and CDR2 FVKESK. With V trimmed by 2 bases and J by 2 bases, 6 bases remained unmatched. This CDR3 region has 16 residues. CDR3 region: CASSQRAGAYTDTQYF. DNA for the CDR3: TGTGCCAGCAGCCAAAGAGCGGGGGCCTACACAGATACGCAGTATTTT.

The chain recombines TRBV6-1 with TRBJ1-5; D gene unclear. The CDR3 runs 13 residues. The germline V and J ends were trimmed by 3 bases and 6 bases, with 9 bases remaining between them. Germline values: CDR1 MNHNS, CDR2 SASEGT. The DNA of the CDR3 is TGTGCCAGCAGTGATCCCGGAGTTCAGCCCCAGCATTTT. Translation: CASSDPGVQPQHF.

This chain joins TRBV27 and TRBJ2-7; TRBD2 is a possible D gene (6 bases). This CDR3 spans 12 amino acids. Germline CDR1 and CDR2: MNHEY and SMNVEV (reference sequence). Trimming removed 2 bases from V and 7 bases from J, with 9 bases in between. CDR3 residues: CASSLGAGEQYF. In nucleotides, the CDR3 is TGTGCCAGCAGTTTAGGGGCGGGAGAGCAGTACTTC.

The rearrangement links TRBV28 to TRBJ1-5, with 9 bases aligning to TRBD1. V lost 6 bases, J lost 6 bases, and 9 bases stayed unmatched. Germline V gene sequence: CDR1 MDHEN, CDR2 SYDVKM. This CDR3 has 15 amino acids. The CDR3, as DNA: TGTGCCAGCAGCACCGACAGGGGGGGGAGTCAGCCCCAGCATTTT. It specifies CASSTDRGGSQPQHF.

The genes are TRBV6-5 and TRBJ2-7; 9 nucleotides agree with TRBD2. The CDR3 consists of 15 residues. CDR1 is MNHEY and CDR2 is SVGAGI in the germline V gene. V dropped 2 bases and J dropped 4; count of bases not matched to a gene: 6. The CDR3: CASSYKVAGEYEQYF. In DNA form, the CDR3 reads TGTGCCAGCAGTTACAAAGTAGCGGGAGAATACGAGCAGTACTTC.

The V call is TRBV5-1, the J call TRBJ2-1, with 8 bases matching TRBD2. CDR1 and CDR2 (germline): SGHRS, YFSETQ. V gave up 4 bases and J gave up 6 bases; unmatched junction bases: 9. CDR3 size: 15 residues. In DNA form, the CDR3 reads TGCGCCAGCAGCCCGGGACTAGGATTAGGCAATGAGCAGTTCTTC. Protein sequence: CASSPGLGLGNEQFF.

The chain recombines TRBV30 with TRBJ2-7, with unresolved D. V was cut by 0 bases and J by 3 bases, with 9 bases left in between. The CDR3 sequence is 13 residues long. Per the germline V gene, CDR1 is GTSNPN and CDR2 is SVGIG (reference sequence). This CDR3 is CAWSVSPVYEQYF. DNA for the CDR3: TGTGCCTGGAGTGTTTCTCCAGTCTACGAGCAGTACTTC.

The rearrangement links TRBV13 to TRBJ1-1; TRBD1 might be the D (6 bases). Trimming took 10 bases from V and 4 from J, leaving 19 bases between them. The CDR3 runs to 14 residues. CDR1 and CDR2 from the germline V gene are PRHDT and FYEKMQ (reference sequence). The CDR3 spells CANQRSGGATEAFF. The CDR3 DNA reads as TGTGCCAACCAAAGATCGGGGGGGGCCACTGAAGCTTTCTTT.

A few counts support this clone. The V call is TRBV19, the J call TRBJ2-2, with a tentative D call TRBD2 (5 bases). There are 16 residues in the CDR3. With 1 base removed from V and 3 bases from J, the gap between germline ends came to 12 bases. In germline, CDR1 is LNHDA, CDR2 SQIVND (reference sequence). The CDR3 is CASSIGRRGYTGELFF. Written as DNA, the CDR3 is TGTGCCAGTAGTATAGGTCGCAGAGGGTACACCGGGGAGCTGTTTTTT.

The chain combines TRBV7-2 with TRBJ2-2, with 8 bases fitting TRBD2. This CDR3 contains 18 residues. CDR1 and CDR2 from the germline V gene are SGHTA and FQGNSA. V dropped 6 bases and J dropped 6; count of bases not matched to a gene: 18. The CDR3 is CASSSIYSGSIIAGELFF. The DNA for the CDR3 is TGTGCCAGCAGTTCCATATACAGCGGGAGTATAATTGCCGGGGAGCTGTTTTTT.

The chain employs TRBV10-2 and TRBJ1-2; 7 bases match TRBD1. The junction had 7 bases not matched to a gene; V was cut back by 2 bases and J by 4 bases. The CDR3 is made up of 15 amino acids. In germline, CDR1 is WSHSY, CDR2 SAAADI. The CDR3 DNA reads TGCGCCAGCAGTGAGACCAGTGAGGGGGCCTATGGCTACACCTTC. It encodes CASSETSEGAYGYTF.

V and J are TRBV5-1 and TRBJ2-5; 11 bases are shared with TRBD2. This CDR3 spans 16 amino acids. CDR1 SGHRS and CDR2 YFSETQ come from the germline V gene. V lost 4 bases and J lost 2; bases outside the gene matches: 7. The CDR3 region has the DNA TGCGCCAGCAGCCAGCCTCGACTAGCGGGACAAGAGACCCAGTACTTC. Its translation is CASSQPRLAGQETQYF.

V is TRBV18 and J is TRBJ1-2; 9 bases line up with TRBD1. The CDR3 has 18 amino acids. Per germline, CDR1 KGHSH and CDR2 LQKENI. The junction had 11 bases not matched to a gene; V was cut back by 0 bases and J by 3 bases. The CDR3 protein is CASSPPGQGMKSYYGYTF. CDR3 nucleotide sequence: TGTGCCAGCTCACCACCGGGACAGGGAATGAAAAGCTACTATGGCTACACCTTC.

The CDR3 reads CASSQGSNPGQGNYEQYF. The CDR3 DNA reads as TGCGCCAGCAGCCAAGGTTCCAATCCCGGACAGGGGAATTACGAGCAGTACTTC. V is TRBV4-3 and J is TRBJ2-7, with TRBD1 matching 9 bases. Trimming at V came to 1 base and at J to 4 bases, leaving 14 bases not matched to a gene. This CDR3 has 18 residues. Germline-derived CDR1 and CDR2 are LGHNA and YSLEER.

The chain combines TRBV29-1 with TRBJ2-3, with TRBD2 as a possible D gene (6 bases). CDR1 and CDR2 (germline): SQVTM, ANQGSEA. The CDR3 contains 13 residues. Trimming stripped 4 bases from V and 0 bases from J, with 8 bases between. The CDR3 region is CSVVGGSTDTQYF. CDR3 DNA: TGCAGCGTTGTGGGGGGTAGCACAGATACGCAGTATTTT.

The genes are TRBV10-3 and TRBJ2-3, with D maybe TRBD1 (6 bases). Trimming pared 4 bases from V and 1 base from J, leaving 15 bases between. The CDR3 runs to 16 residues. The germline CDR1 and CDR2 sequences are ENHRY and SYGVKD. This CDR3 is CAISGGRGAGTDTQYF. Here the CDR3 DNA reads TGTGCCATCAGTGGGGGCAGGGGAGCCGGCACAGATACGCAGTATTTT.